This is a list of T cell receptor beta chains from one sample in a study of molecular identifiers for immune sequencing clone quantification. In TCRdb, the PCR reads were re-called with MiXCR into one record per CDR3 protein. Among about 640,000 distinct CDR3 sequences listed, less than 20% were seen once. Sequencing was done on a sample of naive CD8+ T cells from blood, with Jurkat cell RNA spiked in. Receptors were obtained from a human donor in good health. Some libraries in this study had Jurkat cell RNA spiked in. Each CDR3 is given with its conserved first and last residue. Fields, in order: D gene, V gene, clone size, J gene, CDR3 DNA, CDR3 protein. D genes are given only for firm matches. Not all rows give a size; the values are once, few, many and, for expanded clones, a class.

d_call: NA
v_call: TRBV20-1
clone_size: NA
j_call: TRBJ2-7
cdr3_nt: TGCAGTGCTAGAGATCTTGGGGGCAAAATTGGGTACGAGCAGTACTTC
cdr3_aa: CSARDLGGKIGYEQYF

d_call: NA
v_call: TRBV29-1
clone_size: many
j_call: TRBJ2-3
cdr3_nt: TGCAGCGTTGAAGAGATGACAGATACGCAGTATTTT
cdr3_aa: CSVEEMTDTQYF

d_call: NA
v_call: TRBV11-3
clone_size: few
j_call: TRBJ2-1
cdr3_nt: TGTGCCAGCAGCCCCGGGGGACTGTCCTACAATGAGCAGTTCTTC
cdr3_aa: CASSPGGLSYNEQFF

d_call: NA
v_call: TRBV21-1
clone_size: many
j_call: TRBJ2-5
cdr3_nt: TGTGCCAGCAGCAAAGTAGCCGGGACAGGGGTAGAGACCCAGTACTTC
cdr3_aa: CASSKVAGTGVETQYF

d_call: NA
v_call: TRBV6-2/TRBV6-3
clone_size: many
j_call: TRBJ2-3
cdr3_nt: TGTGCCAGCAGTTCAGATACGCAGTATTTT
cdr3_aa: CASSSDTQYF

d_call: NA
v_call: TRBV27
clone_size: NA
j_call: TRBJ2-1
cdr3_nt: TGTGCCAGCAGTGGGGGCCAGGGCTATTCCCTGAATGAGCAGTTCTTC
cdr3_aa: CASSGGQGYSLNEQFF

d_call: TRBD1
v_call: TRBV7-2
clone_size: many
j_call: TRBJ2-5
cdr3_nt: TGTGCCAGCAGCTTAGGATTGACAGGGCAAGAGACCCAGTACTTC
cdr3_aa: CASSLGLTGQETQYF

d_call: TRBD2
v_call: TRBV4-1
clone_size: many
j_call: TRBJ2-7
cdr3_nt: TGCGCCAGCAGCCAATCAGAGCGGGGACTATCCTACGAGCAGTACTTC
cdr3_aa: CASSQSERGLSYEQYF

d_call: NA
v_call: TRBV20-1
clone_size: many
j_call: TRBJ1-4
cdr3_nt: TGCAGTGCTAGAGATCGCCGGGTTGCTAATGAAAAACTGTTTTTT
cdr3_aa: CSARDRRVANEKLFF

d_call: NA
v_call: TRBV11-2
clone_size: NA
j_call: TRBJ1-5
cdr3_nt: TGTGCCAGCAGCGTGGGGGTCGGCAGCAATCAGCCCCAGCATTTT
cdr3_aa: CASSVGVGSNQPQHF

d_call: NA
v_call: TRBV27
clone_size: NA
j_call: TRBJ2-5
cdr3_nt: TGTGCCAGCAGTTTTACGGGAGAGACCCAGTACTTC
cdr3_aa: CASSFTGETQYF

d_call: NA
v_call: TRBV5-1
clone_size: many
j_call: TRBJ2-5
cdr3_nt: TGCGCCAGCAGCTTGGATTCGGAGACCCAGTACTTC
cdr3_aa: CASSLDSETQYF

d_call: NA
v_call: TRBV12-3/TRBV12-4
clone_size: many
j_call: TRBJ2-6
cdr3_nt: TGTGCCAGCAGTTTTTACGGGGACTCTGGGGCCAACGTCCTGACTTTC
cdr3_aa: CASSFYGDSGANVLTF

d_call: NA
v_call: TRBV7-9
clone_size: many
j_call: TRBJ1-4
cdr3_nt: TGTGCCAGCAGCTTTCCACCGGGAAGCGGGGCTAATGAAAAACTGTTTTTT
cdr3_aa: CASSFPPGSGANEKLFF

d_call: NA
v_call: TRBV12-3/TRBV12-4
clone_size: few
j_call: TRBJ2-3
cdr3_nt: TGTGCCAGCAATTTAGGGGGGGCGGGGGTGACAGATACGCAGTATTTT
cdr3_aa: CASNLGGAGVTDTQYF

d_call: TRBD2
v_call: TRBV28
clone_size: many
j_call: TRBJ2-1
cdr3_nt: TGTGCCAGCAGTGGGGGACTAGCGGGAGGTGAGCAGTTCTTC
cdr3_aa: CASSGGLAGGEQFF

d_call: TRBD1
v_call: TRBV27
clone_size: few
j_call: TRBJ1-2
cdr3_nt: TGTGCCAGCAGAGTCGCCGGACAGGGAAGGGGTGGACGTGGAGGCTACACCTTC
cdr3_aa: CASRVAGQGRGGRGGYTF

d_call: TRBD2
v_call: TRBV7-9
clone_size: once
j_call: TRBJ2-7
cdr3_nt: TGTGCCAGCAGCGGGCCAGCGGGGGAGCAGTACTTC
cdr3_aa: CASSGPAGEQYF

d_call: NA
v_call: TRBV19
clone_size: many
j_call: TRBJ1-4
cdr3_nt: TGTGCCAGTAGTTATAACAGATACCCGCTCGGAGAAAAACTGTTTTTT
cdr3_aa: CASSYNRYPLGEKLFF

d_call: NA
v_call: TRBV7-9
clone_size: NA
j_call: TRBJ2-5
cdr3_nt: TGTGCCAGCAGCTCTCCCCTAACAGGGAACCAGGGAGAGACCCAGTACTTC
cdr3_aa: CASSSPLTGNQGETQYF

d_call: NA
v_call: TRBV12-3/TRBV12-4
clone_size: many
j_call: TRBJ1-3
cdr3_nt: TGTGCCAGCAACGGAAACACCATATATTTT
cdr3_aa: CASNGNTIYF

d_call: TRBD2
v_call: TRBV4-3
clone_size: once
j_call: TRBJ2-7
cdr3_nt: TGCGCCAGCAGCCAAGATACCGCGGGAGGGCCATACGAGCAGTACTTC
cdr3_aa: CASSQDTAGGPYEQYF

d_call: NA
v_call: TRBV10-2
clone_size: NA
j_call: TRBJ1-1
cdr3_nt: TGCGCCAGCAGTGAGTCATTGGTCAGGGGCAAGGGGACTGAAGCTTTCTTT
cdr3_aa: CASSESLVRGKGTEAFF

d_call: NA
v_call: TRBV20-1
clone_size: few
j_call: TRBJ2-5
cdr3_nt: TGCAGTGCTAGTATCCCCCCAGTGGAGACGTACCAAGAGACCCAGTACTTC
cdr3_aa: CSASIPPVETYQETQYF

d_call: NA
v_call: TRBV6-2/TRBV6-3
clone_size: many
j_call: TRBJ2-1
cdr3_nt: TGTGCCAGCAGTTATGGGGGGATATACAATGAGCAGTTCTTC
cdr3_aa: CASSYGGIYNEQFF

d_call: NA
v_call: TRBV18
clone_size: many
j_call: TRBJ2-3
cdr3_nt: TGTGCCAGCTCACCGGAGGCAGGAGATACGCAGTATTTT
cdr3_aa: CASSPEAGDTQYF

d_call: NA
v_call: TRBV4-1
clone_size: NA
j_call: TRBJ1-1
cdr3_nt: TGCGCCAGCAGCCAAGATGCAGGGTTTGGTTTGAACACTGAAGCTTTCTTT
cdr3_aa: CASSQDAGFGLNTEAFF

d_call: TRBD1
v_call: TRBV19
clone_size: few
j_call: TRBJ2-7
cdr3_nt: TGTGCCAGTAGTCCTACAGGGGCCAACTCCTACGAGCAGTACTTC
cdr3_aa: CASSPTGANSYEQYF

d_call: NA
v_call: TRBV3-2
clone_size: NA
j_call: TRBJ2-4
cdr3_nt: TGTGCCAGCAGCCAATGTAAGGTCGACATTATTCAGTACTTC
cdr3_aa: CASSQCKVDIIQYF

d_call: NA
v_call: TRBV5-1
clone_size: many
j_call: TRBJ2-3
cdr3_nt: TGCGCCAGCAGCTTGGCCGAGGACGCGAGCACAGATACGCAGTATTTT
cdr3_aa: CASSLAEDASTDTQYF

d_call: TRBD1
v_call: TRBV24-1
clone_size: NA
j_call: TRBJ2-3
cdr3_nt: TGTGCCACCAGTGAACCCGGGACAGGGGGGGCAGATACGCAGTATTTT
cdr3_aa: CATSEPGTGGADTQYF

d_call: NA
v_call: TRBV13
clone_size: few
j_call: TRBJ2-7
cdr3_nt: TGTGCCAGCAGCGACCAGACACGGATGTACGAGCAGTACTTC
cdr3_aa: CASSDQTRMYEQYF

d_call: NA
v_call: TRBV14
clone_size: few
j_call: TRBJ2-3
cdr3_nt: TGTGCCAGCAGCCAAGATTCAGGTACGACGGGTACCGGCACAGATACGCAGTATTTT
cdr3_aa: CASSQDSGTTGTGTDTQYF

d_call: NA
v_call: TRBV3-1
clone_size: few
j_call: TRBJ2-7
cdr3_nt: TGTGCCAGCGGCCGCCAGGATCAGGGGTTCTACGAGCAGTACTTC
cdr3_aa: CASGRQDQGFYEQYF

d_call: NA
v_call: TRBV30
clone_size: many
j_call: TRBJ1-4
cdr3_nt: TGTGCCTGGATGATGGACTCAACTAATGAAAAACTGTTTTTT
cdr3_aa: CAWMMDSTNEKLFF

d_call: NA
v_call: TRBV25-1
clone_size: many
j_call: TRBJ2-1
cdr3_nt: TGTGCCAGCAGTGCCCTAGTGAATGAGCAGTTCTTC
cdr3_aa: CASSALVNEQFF

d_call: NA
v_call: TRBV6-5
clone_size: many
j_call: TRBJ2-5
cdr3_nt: TGTGCCAGCAGTTACTCGAACGCGGAACAAGAGACCCAGTACTTC
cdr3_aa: CASSYSNAEQETQYF

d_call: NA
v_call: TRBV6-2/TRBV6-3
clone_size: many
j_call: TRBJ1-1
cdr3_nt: TGTGCCAGCAGTTCCCAGATGGACACTGAAGCTTTCTTT
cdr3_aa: CASSSQMDTEAFF

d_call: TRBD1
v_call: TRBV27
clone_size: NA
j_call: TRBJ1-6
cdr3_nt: TGTGCCAGCAGTGTCGGGACAGCACTTAGCTCCTATAATTCACCCCTCCACTTT
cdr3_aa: CASSVGTALSSYNSPLHF

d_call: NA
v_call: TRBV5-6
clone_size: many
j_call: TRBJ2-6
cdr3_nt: TGTGCCAGCAGCCACGGGACTGGCCTTTCTGGGGCCAACGTCCTGACTTTC
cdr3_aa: CASSHGTGLSGANVLTF

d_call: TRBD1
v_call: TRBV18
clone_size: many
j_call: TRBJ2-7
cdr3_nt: TGTGCCAGCTCACCAGAGAACTCCGGGACAGGGGACGAGCAGTACTTC
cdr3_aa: CASSPENSGTGDEQYF

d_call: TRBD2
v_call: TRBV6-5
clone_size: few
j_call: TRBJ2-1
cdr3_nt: TGTGCCAGCAGCGCATGGACTAGCGGGAGCAATGAGCAGTTCTTC
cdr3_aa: CASSAWTSGSNEQFF

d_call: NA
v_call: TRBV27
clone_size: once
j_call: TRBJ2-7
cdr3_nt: TGTGCCAGCAGTTTGGTAGGGAGCCCCTACGTGCAGTACTTC
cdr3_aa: CASSLVGSPYVQYF

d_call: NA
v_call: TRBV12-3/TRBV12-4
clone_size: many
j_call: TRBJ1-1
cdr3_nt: TGTGCCAGCAGTCCGGGGACACCAGGGGCTGAAGCTTTCTTT
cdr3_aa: CASSPGTPGAEAFF